This T cell receptor (beta chain) emerged from a study of vaccination and CD4 T cells after COVID-19. Overall study context: The study enrolled six male and four female convalescents, two of whom were Hispanic. Cells were stimulated with overlapping spike peptides from SARS-CoV-2, HCoV-NL63, HCoV-OC43 and HCoV-229E. Study-level findings and limits: The median count of SARS-CoV-2-reactive clonotypes rose from 21 to 38, not significantly.

Scientists ran DNA taken from cultured CD4+ T cells through the Oncomine TCR Beta short-read assay for sequencing. TCRdb redid the calling of the PCR reads with MiXCR, one entry per CDR3 protein. Of more than 13,000 distinct CDR3 sequences in the sample, less than 65% were seen once. Concerning this clonotype itself: Its antigen remains unidentified.

Treatment here: approximately 10-day PBMC culture with coronavirus spike peptide pools or control peptides (ViraFEST assay). Expansion of antigen-specific T cells with peptide pools by ViraFEST preceded sequencing of TCRs. Per germline, CDR1 MNHNS and CDR2 SASEGT. The trim removed 4 bases at V and 5 bases at J, leaving 6 bases unmatched. The CDR3 runs to 15 residues. This chain uses TRBV6-1 with TRBJ1-5; 9 bases are a match to TRBD1. The sample in question was CD4+ T cells from blood, cultured in vitro, obtained before SARS-CoV-2 vaccination. The receptor's source is a human donor who had recovered from COVID-19. CDR3 protein: CASSVSTGGDQPQHF. The CDR3 bases are TGTGCCAGCAGTGTTTCGACAGGGGGAGATCAGCCCCAGCATTTT.